These T cell receptor beta chains were read from a single sample in a study of T cells in Graves' hyperthyroidism and ophthalmopathy. Using its own MiXCR run on the multiplex PCR reads, TCRdb lists one record per CDR3 protein. The table lists 500,000 to 650,000 distinct CDR3 sequences, around 43% of them singletons, with roughly 45% in the top ten. Input material: peripheral blood or thyroid tissue (not recorded which). The receptors shown here come from an adult woman with Graves' disease, either hyperthyroidism or ophthalmopathy (not recorded which). Each CDR3 is given with its conserved first and last residue. Fields, in order: clone size, V gene, CDR3 length, D gene, J gene, CDR3 DNA, CDR3 protein. D genes are given only for firm matches. Expanded clones are given a class, and other clones once, few, many or no size at all.

>-|TRBV20-1|13|-|TRBJ1-2
TGCAGTGCTAGCCCCCCAGGGAATTTAGGCTACACCTTC
CSASPPGNLGYTF
>many|TRBV5-6|13|-|TRBJ2-2
TGTGCCAGCAGCTCGACAGTTCCCGGGGAGCTGTTTTTT
CASSSTVPGELFF
>many|TRBV20-1|11|-|TRBJ1-1
TGCAGTGCCGATGGGGCCCCTGAAGCTTTCTTT
CSADGAPEAFF
>-|TRBV20-1|11|-|TRBJ1-1
TGCAGTGCGACGCCAGGTTGGGGAGCTTTCTTT
CSATPGWGAFF
>-|TRBV10-1|13|-|TRBJ1-2
TGCGCCAGCAGTGAAACTGTTGGCTATGGCTACACCTTC
CASSETVGYGYTF
>-|TRBV6-2/TRBV6-3|15|-|TRBJ2-5
TGTGCCAGCAGTTACTCAACCGCGGGCGGAGAGACCCAGTACTTC
CASSYSTAGGETQYF
>-|TRBV5-1|14|-|TRBJ2-2
TGCGCCAGCAGAGGGGGGCCGAACACCGGGGAGCTGTTTTTT
CASRGGPNTGELFF
>-|TRBV10-3|14|TRBD2|TRBJ2-5
TGTGCCATCAGTCAGAGCGGGGTTCAAGAGACCCAGTACTTC
CAISQSGVQETQYF
>many|TRBV11-2|14|-|TRBJ1-1
TGTGCCAGCAGCTTCCACGGGGTTAACACTGAAGCTTTCTTT
CASSFHGVNTEAFF
>-|TRBV7-9|15|TRBD1|TRBJ2-7
TGTGCCAGCAGCTTAGGTTTAGGACAGGGCTACGAGCAGTACTTC
CASSLGLGQGYEQYF
>-|TRBV7-2|13|-|TRBJ1-2
TGTGCCAGCAGCTTAGGAGGGAGTCACGGCTACACCTTC
CASSLGGSHGYTF
>few|TRBV7-9|14|-|TRBJ2-7
TGTGCCAGCAGCCAAGTCCCAGGGCCCTACGAGCAGTACTTC
CASSQVPGPYEQYF
>many|TRBV4-1|13|-|TRBJ1-2
TGCGCCAGCAGTCTCCAGGGAATTGGCGGCTACACCTTC
CASSLQGIGGYTF
>-|TRBV15|17|TRBD1|TRBJ2-7
TGTGCCACCAGCAGAGATACCGAGGGCAGGGGGCTGTACGAGCAGTACTTC
CATSRDTEGRGLYEQYF
>-|TRBV7-2|14|-|TRBJ1-3
TGTGCCAGCAGGCCAACCGGGGCCCCGGGCACCATATATTTT
CASRPTGAPGTIYF
>once|TRBV5-8|17|-|TRBJ2-2
TGTGCCAGCAGCTTGGAAGGGGGGTCGGGCGACGCCGGGGAGCTGTTTTTT
CASSLEGGSGDAGELFF
>once|TRBV20-1|17|TRBD2|TRBJ2-5
TGCAGTGCTGACCAAGTCACTAGCGGGAGGTCGCAAGAGACCCAGTACTTC
CSADQVTSGRSQETQYF
>-|TRBV15|16|-|TRBJ2-1
TGTGCCACCAGCAGGGCCTCAGCGAGCAGCACAGATACGCAGTTCTTC
CATSRASASSTDTQFF
>-|TRBV10-3|13|-|TRBJ2-7
TGTGCCATCAGTGAGTCGACATCCTACGAGCAGTACTTC
CAISESTSYEQYF
>few|TRBV12-3/TRBV12-4|14|-|TRBJ1-2
TGTGCCAGCAGTAGCAATCAGGGAGTAGGTGGCTACACCTTC
CASSSNQGVGGYTF
>few|TRBV10-3|19|-|TRBJ1-1
TGTGCCATCAGTGAGTCGGGGCCGGCCTCCAGGAGCGTGATCACTGAAGCTTTCTTT
CAISESGPASRSVITEAFF
>few|TRBV3-1|13|-|TRBJ2-7
TGTGCCAGCAGGATCTCAGGGGTCCACGAGCAGTACTTC
CASRISGVHEQYF
>-|TRBV27|16|-|TRBJ1-4
TGTGCCAGCAGTGCCCTGACAGCCGCAACTAATGAAAAACTGTTTTTT
CASSALTAATNEKLFF
>once|TRBV2|19|TRBD2|TRBJ2-7
TGTGCCAGCAGTAGGGTTGGCGGGACTAGCGGGAGTGTACCCTACGAGCAGTACTTC
CASSRVGGTSGSVPYEQYF
>many|TRBV12-3/TRBV12-4|15|-|TRBJ1-5
TGTGCCAGCAGTTCGAAGAACCCTAGCAATCAGCCCCAGCATTTT
CASSSKNPSNQPQHF
>few|TRBV29-1|13|-|TRBJ1-1
TGCAGCGTTTCGGCGTCCCTGAACACTGAAGCTTTCTTT
CSVSASLNTEAFF
>-|TRBV20-1|13|-|TRBJ1-1
TGCAGTGCTAGAGATGGGAGGAGGACTGAAGCTTTCTTT
CSARDGRRTEAFF
>few|TRBV15|12|-|TRBJ2-5
TGTGCCACCAGCAGAGATACGGAGACCCAGTACTTC
CATSRDTETQYF
>-|TRBV5-1|11|-|TRBJ1-1
TGTGCCACCAACAGAAACACTGAAGCTTTCTTT
CATNRNTEAFF
>many|TRBV5-4|16|TRBD2|TRBJ2-5
TGTGCCAGCAGCCCGTCTAGCGGGAGGGCCCAAGAGACCCAGTACTTC
CASSPSSGRAQETQYF
>many|TRBV7-9|18|-|TRBJ1-1
TGTGCCAGCAGCCCCGGTTCGGGGGCCGTAACCTGGAACACTGAAGCTTTCTTT
CASSPGSGAVTWNTEAFF
>many|TRBV3-1|14|-|TRBJ1-6
TGTGCCAGCAGGGCGTGGGGCGAGGATTCACCCCTCCACTTT
CASRAWGEDSPLHF
>-|TRBV7-3|17|-|TRBJ2-6
TGTGCCAGCAGCCCCCCGGTATTGGGGGCGGGGGCCAACGTCCTGACTTTC
CASSPPVLGAGANVLTF
>many|TRBV5-4|13|-|TRBJ1-1
TGTGCCAGCAGTGGACTGATGAACACTGAAGCTTTCTTT
CASSGLMNTEAFF
>-|TRBV24-1|12|-|TRBJ1-5
TGTGCCACGGGGGGGAGCAATCAGCCCCAGCATTTT
CATGGSNQPQHF
>many|TRBV5-1|21|-|TRBJ2-6
TGCGCCAGCAGCTTAACATCCGGCGAGGCGCCCTCTTACTCTGGGGCCAACGTCCTGACTTTC
CASSLTSGEAPSYSGANVLTF
>once|TRBV10-3|13|-|TRBJ1-2
TGTGCCATCAGTGGGGGGGGTGCCTATGGCTACACCTTC
CAISGGGAYGYTF
>-|TRBV20-1|23|TRBD1|TRBJ2-2
TGCAGTGCTAGACCAAGGGGGGTCCCGGGACAGGGATGGACTGGATGGGTCACCGGGGAGCTGTTTTTT
CSARPRGVPGQGWTGWVTGELFF
>many|TRBV5-6|12|-|TRBJ1-5
TGTGCCAGCAGCCCATTGGGACAGCCCCAGCATTTT
CASSPLGQPQHF
>-|TRBV25-1|17|-|TRBJ1-3
TGTGCCAGCAGTGAACGGGTCGGAAGAGCCGGGGGAAACACCATATATTTT
CASSERVGRAGGNTIYF
>many|TRBV19|15|TRBD1|TRBJ1-1
TGTGCCAGTAGTATAGCCACGACAGGGGGCACTGAAGCTTTCTTT
CASSIATTGGTEAFF
>-|TRBV6-1|15|TRBD1|TRBJ2-5
TGTGCCAGCAGCGTAACAGGGGCGGAGTATGAGACCCAGTACTTC
CASSVTGAEYETQYF
>-|TRBV12-3/TRBV12-4|15|TRBD1|TRBJ2-6
TGTGCCAGCAGTTTAGAGACAGGGGCTGCCTACGTCCTGACTTTC
CASSLETGAAYVLTF
>-|TRBV19|15|TRBD1|TRBJ1-1
TGTGCCAGTAGGATATACTGGGACAGGAACACTGAAGCTTTCTTT
CASRIYWDRNTEAFF
>-|TRBV29-1|13|-|TRBJ1-5
TGCAGCGTTGCGCCCAGGGCCGATCAGCCCCAGCATTTT
CSVAPRADQPQHF
>-|TRBV20-1|13|-|TRBJ1-5
TGCAGTGCTGTCCGGGACCACAATCAGCCCCAGCATTTT
CSAVRDHNQPQHF
>few|TRBV2|13|-|TRBJ2-3
TGTGCCAGCAGATTCGGGGGCACAGATACGCAGTATTTT
CASRFGGTDTQYF
>-|TRBV7-2|14|TRBD2|TRBJ2-7
TGTGCCAGTGTAGCGGGGAGAGGATACAATGAGCAGTACTTC
CASVAGRGYNEQYF
>many|TRBV2|15|-|TRBJ1-1
TGTGCCAGCAGTGAGGCGGGGAAGATGAACACTGAAGCTTTCTTT
CASSEAGKMNTEAFF
>-|TRBV7-9|15|TRBD1|TRBJ1-1
TGTGCCAGCAGTTTACCACAGGGGGCTGGGACTGAAGCTTTCTTT
CASSLPQGAGTEAFF
>-|TRBV20-1|13|TRBD1|TRBJ1-4
TGCAGTGCTATCGGGACAGGTACTGAAAAACTGTTTTTT
CSAIGTGTEKLFF
>many|TRBV10-3|13|-|TRBJ2-7
TGTGCCATCAGTGATTCGGGGGCCTACGAGCAGTACTTC
CAISDSGAYEQYF
>few|TRBV20-1|15|-|TRBJ1-1
TGCAGTGCTAGCGCGGGGACTACTTTAAACACTGAAGCTTTCTTT
CSASAGTTLNTEAFF
>-|TRBV12-3/TRBV12-4|15|TRBD1|TRBJ2-7
TGTGCCAGCAGCCCGGTTAACAGGGGGCCGTACGAGCAGTACTTC
CASSPVNRGPYEQYF
>many|TRBV5-6|18|TRBD2|TRBJ2-5
TGTGCCAGCAGCCCCGCCCTAGGACTAGCGGCTACGTGGGAGACCCAGTACTTC
CASSPALGLAATWETQYF
>few|TRBV29-1|13|-|TRBJ1-2
TGCAGCGTTGACTTGGGTCGGAACTATGGCTACACCTTC
CSVDLGRNYGYTF
>-|TRBV15|17|TRBD1|TRBJ2-6
TGTGCCACCAGCCCGTGGACAGGGGGCCTAGGGGCCAACGTCCTGACTTTC
CATSPWTGGLGANVLTF
>-|TRBV5-1|21|TRBD1|TRBJ2-6
TGCGCCAGCAGCCCCGGGTCGGGTGTGAGACAGGGGTCATCAGGGGCCAACGTCCTGACTTTC
CASSPGSGVRQGSSGANVLTF
>-|TRBV9|15|-|TRBJ2-5
TGTGCCAGCAGCGCCTCAGGGGTTGGCCAAGAGACCCAGTACTTC
CASSASGVGQETQYF
>-|TRBV29-1|13|TRBD1|TRBJ2-5
TGCGGGGGGACAGGGGCGGCCAGCGAGACCCAGTACTTC
CGGTGAASETQYF